The T cell receptor beta chain under discussion was sequenced for a study of blood T cell repertoires in COVID-19. About the research overall: Both acute and convalescent COVID-19 samples were obtained from the United States, Italy and Spain. T cells, B-cell-depleted T cells, or PBMCs supplied cDNA or gDNA.

This clone came up many times. Additional DNA sequences in this sample encode the identical CDR3. This CDR3 spans 15 amino acids. The V and J ends lost 4 bases and 4 bases, in that order; junction bases with no gene match: 3. The germline V gene encodes CDR1 SGHTA and CDR2 FQGNSA. In the authors' methods: Reference gene primers were amplified, and this amplification served to estimate nucleated cell counts. Produced via immunoSEQ multiplex PCR; TCRdb's table is partial and in-frame only. That table supplies the V and J calls and clone size; D and trimming were determined from the DNA. Here the sample spans approximately 250,000 clones, around nine tenths being singletons.

The chain joins TRBV7-2 to TRBJ2-1, with TRBD1 matching 11 bases. The receptor's source is a man between 35 and 55 years old with active or convalescent COVID-19. Sequenced input: peripheral blood. CDR3 region: CASSWGQGEYNEQFF. Here the CDR3 DNA reads TGTGCCAGCAGCTGGGGACAGGGGGAGTACAATGAGCAGTTCTTC.